This paragraph reports one T cell receptor (beta chain). The record originates from a study of blood T cell repertoires in COVID-19. Study details: COVID-19 samples from acute and convalescent phases originated in the United States, Italy and Spain. The analysed material was cDNA or gDNA that came from T cells, B-cell-depleted T cells, or PBMCs.

After removal of 4 bases from V and 3 bases from J, the junction contained 7 bases not matched to a gene. This CDR3 comprises 15 residues. Germline values: CDR1 MNHEY, CDR2 SVGAGI. Original analysis: Reference gene primers were amplified, and this amplification served to estimate nucleated cell counts. TCRdb's copy holds only in-frame clones and misses some; the assay was immunoSEQ multiplex PCR. That table furnishes V, J and clone size, whereas the DNA furnished D and trimming. The table shows tens of thousands of clones, with roughly four fifths occurring only once. This rearrangement joins TRBV6-5 to TRBJ2-7; 9 positions match TRBD2. The specimen sequenced was peripheral blood. The source of this sequence is a woman in her 70s with acute or convalescent COVID-19. DNA for the CDR3: TGTGCCAGCAGTTCCCGTGAAGCGGGAGGCTACGAGCAGTACTTC. Its translation: CASSSREAGGYEQYF.